The 29 T cell receptor beta chains presented below share a single source sample, sequenced in a study of T cell changes during pregnancy in multiple sclerosis. Sequencing was performed with immunoSEQ multiplex PCR; in TCRdb, only in-frame clones are kept and a portion is missing. Here the sample spans approximately 52,000 clones, around 92% being singletons. Sample: CD4+ T cells from peripheral blood mononuclear cells, taken in the third trimester of pregnancy. These receptors came from a female donor with multiple sclerosis, enrolled in a pregnancy study.

This clone was seen a single time. V gene TRBV7-3 combines with J gene TRBJ2-1, with 8 bases matching TRBD2. The germline CDR1 and CDR2 sequences are SGHTA and FQGTGA. V lost 5 bases and J lost 2; bases outside the gene matches: 5. This CDR3 has 15 amino acids. The CDR3 is CASSLASGPYNEQFF. For the CDR3, the DNA is TGTGCCAGCAGCCTAGCTAGCGGGCCCTACAATGAGCAGTTCTTC.

This clone was seen once. The rearrangement uses TRBV2 and TRBJ2-2; TRBD1 aligns across 11 bases. The CDR3 length is 16 residues. Germline V gene lookup returns CDR1 SNHLY and CDR2 FYNNEI. Germline trimming cut 6 bases from V and 5 bases from J; bases unmatched to any gene: 8. In DNA, the CDR3 is TGTGCCAGCAGCCCTCCGGGACAGGGGGGGACCGGGGAGCTGTTTTTT. The encoded protein is CASSPPGQGGTGELFF.

The CDR3 spells CASSLGTRTSPDTQYF. DNA for the CDR3: TGTGCCAGCAGCTTAGGGACTAGGACCTCCCCAGATACGCAGTATTTT. This chain connects TRBV11-2 to TRBJ2-3, with 7 bases identical to TRBD2. The CDR3 has 16 amino acids. V lost 1 base, J lost 4 bases, and 8 bases stayed unmatched. The germline V gene has CDR1 SGHAT and CDR2 FQNNGV.

The gene calls are TRBV10-3 and TRBJ1-3; D is possibly TRBD1 (6 bases). V lost 8 bases and J 3 bases, leaving 14 bases between the germline ends. This CDR3 region has 14 residues. Germline CDR1 ENHRY, CDR2 SYGVKD. This CDR3 is CAISGQGYGNTIYF. The CDR3 DNA sequence: TGTGCCATCTCTGGGCAGGGGTATGGAAACACCATATATTTT.

The CDR3: CASSPGTGVTGELFF. The CDR3 DNA is TGTGCCAGCAGCCCAGGGACAGGGGTTACCGGGGAGCTGTTTTTT. V is TRBV5-6 and J is TRBJ2-2; 10 nucleotides agree with TRBD1. The germline V gene encodes CDR1 SGHDT and CDR2 YYEEEE. This CDR3 region has 15 residues. V gave up 4 bases and J gave up 5 bases; unmatched junction bases: 5.

The J gene is TRBJ2-4, the V gene TRBV28; D perhaps matches TRBD1 (6 bases). Per the germline V gene, CDR1 is MDHEN and CDR2 is SYDVKM. The V gene lost 3 bases and the J gene lost 6 bases, with 12 bases spanning the gap. CDR3 size: 14 residues. The CDR3 loop reads CASSLMSGVNIQYF. As DNA, the CDR3 is TGTGCCAGCAGTTTGATGTCAGGGGTAAACATTCAGTACTTC.

The chain combines TRBV19 with TRBJ2-1; D gene unclear. The V end was cut by 4 bases, the J end by 3 bases, with 7 bases between. The CDR3 covers 13 residues. Germline CDR1 and CDR2: LNHDA and SQIVND (reference sequence). The CDR3 DNA reads as TGTGCCAGTAGTAACCAGGACTACAATGAGCAGTTCTTC. Residues: CASSNQDYNEQFF.

The J gene is TRBJ2-3, the V gene TRBV7-2; 13 bases fit TRBD2. CDR3 size: 18 residues. Germline V gives CDR1 SGHTA, CDR2 FQGNSA. Losses at the gene ends were 2 bases for V and 1 base for J; bases not matched to a gene: 6. DNA of the CDR3: TGTGCCAGCAGCTTACTCAAACTAGCGGGGGGGCGCACAGATACGCAGTATTTT. Amino acid sequence: CASSLLKLAGGRTDTQYF.

V and J are TRBV5-4 and TRBJ1-2; 7 bases agree with TRBD1. The length of the CDR3 is 13 residues. The ends lost 3 bases at V and 8 bases at J; junction bases unmatched: 7. CDR1 SGHNT and CDR2 YYREEE come from the germline V gene (reference sequence). The CDR3 DNA follows: TGTGCCAGCAGCTCCGACAGGGAATTCGGCTACACCTTC. It codes for CASSSDREFGYTF.

V and J are TRBV6-1 and TRBJ1-4, with TRBD1 matching 12 bases. CDR3 length equals 14 residues. Germline V lookup: CDR1 MNHNS, CDR2 SASEGT. J gave up 7 bases and V 8 bases, and 5 bases lay outside the gene matches. The CDR3 here is CASGTGGVSEKLFF. The CDR3 DNA is TGTGCCAGCGGGACAGGGGGCGTTAGTGAAAAACTGTTTTTT.

The chain uses TRBV6-6 and TRBJ1-6, with D hard to call. Per germline, CDR1 MNHNY and CDR2 SVGAGI (reference sequence). V gave up 0 bases and J gave up 10 bases, with 10 bases separating them. The CDR3 has 14 amino acids. The CDR3 reads CASSYSLERSPLHF. The DNA of the CDR3 is TGTGCCAGCAGTTACTCCCTGGAGCGGTCACCCCTCCACTTT.

This chain uses TRBV5-4 with TRBJ2-1; D is unclear. V was cut by 1 base and J by 7 bases, with 9 bases left in between. Germline V CDR1 and CDR2: SGHNT, YYREEE (reference sequence). The CDR3 length is 13 residues. In DNA, the CDR3 is TGTGCCAGCAGCTTGAGCAGGATAAATGAGCAGTTCTTC. This sequence encodes CASSLSRINEQFF. Based on the CDR3 plus reference TRBV5-4 and TRBJ2-1, the full variable domain is ETGVTQSPTHLIKTRGQQVTLRCSSQSGHNTVSWYQQALGQGPQFIFQYYREEENGRGNFPPRFSGLQFPNYSSELNVNALELDDSALYLCASSLSRINEQFFGPGTRLTVL.

CDR3 sequence (DNA): TGTGCCAGCAGGACCATGGACGGGCGGGCAGTAGCCCTCCACTTT. As protein: CASRTMDGRAVALHF. V gene TRBV27 combines with J gene TRBJ1-6; D gene unclear. The ends were cut back, 6 bases at V and 14 bases at J, with 23 bases in the middle. Germline V gene data show CDR1 as MNHEY and CDR2 as SMNVEV (reference sequence). This CDR3 contains 15 residues.

The count of this clone is one. This CDR3 is CASSQIRGGELFF. Written as DNA, the CDR3 is TGTGCCAGCAGCCAAATCAGGGGCGGGGAGCTGTTTTTT. V usage is TRBV5-6 and J usage is TRBJ2-2; D may be TRBD1 (6 bases). Germline V gene data show CDR1 as SGHDT and CDR2 as YYEEEE. The CDR3 consists of 13 residues. The V end lost 4 bases, the J end lost 7 bases, and 11 bases lay between the germline ends.

This chain links TRBV5-1 with TRBJ2-3, with D possibly matching TRBD1 (6 bases). CDR1 SGHRS and CDR2 YFSETQ come from the germline V gene. CDR3 length equals 14 residues. V was clipped by 1 base and J by 5 bases, with 11 bases between them. CDR3 protein: CASSLTGMGDTQYF. The CDR3 bases are TGCGCCAGCAGCTTGACAGGGATGGGAGATACGCAGTATTTT. Full variable domain (remainder filled in from reference TRBV5-1 and TRBJ2-3): KAGVTQTPRYLIKTRGQQVTLSCSPISGHRSVSWYQQTPGQGLQFLFEYFSETQRNKGNFPGRFSGRQFSNSRSEMNVSTLELGDSALYLCASSLTGMGDTQYFGPGTRLTVL.

In this sample, this clone turned up once. This sequence joins TRBV28 and TRBJ2-7, with 7 bases fitting TRBD2. The CDR3 contains 15 residues. J was trimmed by 2 bases and V by 3 bases; bases with no gene match: 7. The V gene's germline CDR1 is MDHEN and CDR2 SYDVKM. The CDR3 DNA reads TGTGCCAGCAGTTTTCCGGGGGGAATGGCCTACGAGCAGTACTTC. Protein sequence: CASSFPGGMAYEQYF. Full variable domain (rest looked up from reference TRBV28 and TRBJ2-7): DVKVTQSSRYLVKRTGEKVFLECVQDMDHENMFWYRQDPGLGLRLIYFSYDVKMKEKGDIPEGYSVSREKKERFSLILESASTNQTSMYLCASSFPGGMAYEQYFGPGTRLTVT.

The CDR3 coding sequence is TGCGCCAGCAGCTTGCCAGGCCAGTCCTACGAGCAGTACTTC. Translating it yields CASSLPGQSYEQYF. J is TRBJ2-7 and V is TRBV5-1; D gene uncertain. The CDR3 is 14 residues long. Germline values: CDR1 SGHRS, CDR2 YFSETQ. Trimming cost V 1 base and J 1 base, with 9 bases left between them.

The chain combines TRBV28 with TRBJ1-1; D is undetermined. V gave up 5 bases and J gave up 1 base, with 14 bases separating them. Per the germline V gene, CDR1 is MDHEN and CDR2 is SYDVKM. This CDR3 region has 15 residues. CDR3 sequence (DNA): TGTGCCAGCAGTCCCTCAGTTCGGGGGAACACTGAAGCTTTCTTT. As protein: CASSPSVRGNTEAFF. Looking up the rest from reference TRBV28 and TRBJ1-1 gives the full variable domain: DVKVTQSSRYLVKRTGEKVFLECVQDMDHENMFWYRQDPGLGLRLIYFSYDVKMKEKGDIPEGYSVSREKKERFSLILESASTNQTSMYLCASSPSVRGNTEAFFGQGTRLTVV.

This rearrangement joins TRBV6-1 to TRBJ2-3, with no clear D. Trimming shortened V by 3 bases and J by 0 bases, and 10 bases separated the two germline ends. Germline V gives CDR1 MNHNS, CDR2 SASEGT. This CDR3 is 15 amino acids long. The CDR3 is CASSDQWASTDTQYF. The CDR3 nucleotides read TGTGCCAGCAGTGATCAGTGGGCTAGCACAGATACGCAGTATTTT.

The gene calls are TRBV5-4 and TRBJ2-7; maybe TRBD1 (6 bases). V lost 2 bases and J lost 0, with 9 bases in between. Germline V lookup: CDR1 SGHNT, CDR2 YYREEE (reference sequence). The CDR3 length is 14 residues. This CDR3 is CASSLKGGSYEQYF. In DNA, the CDR3 is TGTGCCAGCAGCTTAAAAGGGGGCTCCTACGAGCAGTACTTC.

The chain carries TRBV18 and TRBJ1-1, with 8 bases that match TRBD1. Germline V gene data show CDR1 as KGHSH and CDR2 as LQKENI. CDR3 length: 13 amino acids. Trimming took 3 bases from V and 3 from J; bases not matched to a gene: 0. The CDR3 sequence: CASSPDRDTEAFF. In nucleotides, the CDR3 is TGTGCCAGCTCACCGGACAGGGACACTGAAGCTTTCTTT.

The chain links TRBV18 to TRBJ1-2; TRBD1 agrees at 8 bases. Unmatched junction bases numbered 9, after V lost 5 bases and J lost 4 bases. The CDR3 loop spans 15 amino acids. The germline gives CDR1 KGHSH, CDR2 LQKENI. DNA for the CDR3: TGTGCCAGCTCATCTTCTGGACAGGGAGGCTATGGCTACACCTTC. It codes for CASSSSGQGGYGYTF.

V is TRBV9 and J is TRBJ1-2; the D is unclear. CDR3 length: 15 amino acids. V lost 0 bases and J lost 1, with 10 bases in between. Germline values: CDR1 SGDLS, CDR2 YYNGEE. Here the CDR3 DNA reads TGTGCCAGCAGCGTAGGAAGAGGGAATAACTATGGCTACACCTTC. Its protein product is CASSVGRGNNYGYTF.

The genes are TRBV5-4 and TRBJ2-3, with 11 bases aligning to TRBD2. CDR3 length: 14 residues. V was pared by 6 bases and J by 5 bases, with 5 bases of the junction left unmatched. Per the germline V gene, CDR1 is SGHNT and CDR2 is YYREEE (reference sequence). CDR3 nucleotide sequence: TGTGCCAGCATTAGCGGGGGGGCCAAAGATACGCAGTATTTT. Amino acids: CASISGGAKDTQYF.

Here the CDR3 DNA reads TGTGCCAGCAGTGATACAAGCTACGAGCAGTACTTC. Protein: CASSDTSYEQYF. The gene calls are TRBV28 and TRBJ2-7; the D is unclear. Germline CDR1 and CDR2: MDHEN and SYDVKM. The length of the CDR3 is 12 residues. Trimming stripped 5 bases from V and 3 bases from J, with 8 bases between.

The chain employs TRBV18 and TRBJ1-5; no definite D call. Per germline, CDR1 KGHSH and CDR2 LQKENI. V was cut by 2 bases and J by 0 bases, with 11 bases left in between. This CDR3 region has 16 residues. In DNA form, the CDR3 reads TGTGCCAGCTCACCAGGAGGGATTACTAGCAATCAGCCCCAGCATTTT. This gives the protein CASSPGGITSNQPQHF. Drawing the rest from reference TRBV18 and TRBJ1-5, the complete variable domain is NAGVMQNPRHLVRRRGQEARLRCSPMKGHSHVYWYRQLPEEGLKFMVYLQKENIIDESGMPKERFSAEFPKEGPSILRIQQVVRGDSAAYFCASSPGGITSNQPQHFGDGTRLSIL.

The CDR3 loop is CASSLINSGNEQYF. CDR3 sequence (DNA): TGTGCCAGCAGCCTAATAAATTCAGGGAACGAGCAGTACTTC. The rearrangement joins TRBV28 to TRBJ2-7; the D gene is possibly TRBD1 (5 bases). Germline CDR1 and CDR2: MDHEN and SYDVKM. Trimming removed 6 bases at V and 5 bases at J, with 17 bases between. The CDR3 totals 14 residues.

The J gene is TRBJ2-2, the V gene TRBV9; D possibly corresponds to TRBD1 (7 bases). V gave up 0 bases and J gave up 6 bases, with 24 bases separating them. The germline V gene has CDR1 SGDLS and CDR2 YYNGEE. CDR3 length: 19 residues. The CDR3 DNA follows: TGTGCCAGCAGCGTAGGGCAGGGGGGATTGGGTAGCGGTCCCGGGGAGCTGTTTTTT. This codes for CASSVGQGGLGSGPGELFF.

V is TRBV7-9 and J is TRBJ2-3; D might be TRBD1 (6 bases). The V end was cut by 2 bases, the J end by 3 bases, with 18 bases between. This CDR3 region has 17 residues. Looked up from germline, CDR1 is SEHNR and CDR2 is FQNEAQ (reference sequence). CDR3 in amino acids: CASSLSIGQTTTDTQYF. The CDR3 nucleotides read TGTGCCAGCAGCTTATCTATCGGACAGACTACGACAGATACGCAGTATTTT.